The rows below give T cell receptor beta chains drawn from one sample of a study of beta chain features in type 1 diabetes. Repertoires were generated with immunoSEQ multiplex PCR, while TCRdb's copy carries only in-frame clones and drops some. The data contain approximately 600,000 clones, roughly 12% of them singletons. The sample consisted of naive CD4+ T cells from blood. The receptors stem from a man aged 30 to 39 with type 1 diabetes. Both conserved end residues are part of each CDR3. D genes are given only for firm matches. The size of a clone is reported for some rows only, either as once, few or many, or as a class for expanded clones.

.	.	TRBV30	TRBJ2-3	CAWKEGIRTDTQYF	TGTGCCTGGAAAGAGGGAATTCGGACAGATACGCAGTATTTT
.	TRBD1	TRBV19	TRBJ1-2	CASSVTGGSYGYTF	TGTGCCAGTAGCGTCACAGGGGGAAGCTATGGCTACACCTTC
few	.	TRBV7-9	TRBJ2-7	CASSLVGQGPYEQYF	TGTGCCAGCAGCTTAGTCGGCCAGGGCCCCTACGAGCAGTACTTC
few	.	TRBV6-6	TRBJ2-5	CASSYGTQETQYF	TGTGCCAGCAGTTACGGAACACAAGAGACCCAGTACTTC
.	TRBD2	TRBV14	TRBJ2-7	CASSQTRSGGEQYF	TGTGCCAGCAGCCAAACACGCTCGGGGGGCGAGCAGTACTTC
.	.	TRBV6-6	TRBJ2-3	CASSYSGASTDTQYF	TGTGCCAGCAGTTACTCGGGAGCTAGCACAGATACGCAGTATTTT
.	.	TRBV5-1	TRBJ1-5	CASSDQPGLSNQPQHF	TGCGCCAGCAGCGACCAGCCGGGCCTTAGCAATCAGCCCCAGCATTTT
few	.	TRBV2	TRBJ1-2	CASSEQPTNYGYTF	TGTGCCAGCAGTGAACAGCCAACTAACTATGGCTACACCTTC
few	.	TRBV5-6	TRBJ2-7	CASSLRRSYEQYF	TGTGCCAGCAGCTTGAGGCGGAGTTACGAGCAGTACTTC
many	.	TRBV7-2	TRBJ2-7	CASSLGGSQQYF	TGTGCCAGCAGCTTAGGTGGTAGTCAGCAGTACTTC
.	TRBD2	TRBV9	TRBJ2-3	CASSPRTSGGATDTQYF	TGTGCCAGCAGCCCTCGGACTAGCGGGGGGGCCACAGATACGCAGTATTTT
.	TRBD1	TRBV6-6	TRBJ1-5	CASRGQGEGQPQHF	TGTGCCAGCAGGGGACAGGGTGAGGGTCAGCCCCAGCATTTT
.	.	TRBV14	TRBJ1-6	CASSQVDYSTNSPLHF	TGTGCCAGCAGCCAAGTCGATTATAGCACGAATTCACCCCTCCACTTT
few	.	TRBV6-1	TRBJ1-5	CASTGSDQPQHF	TGTGCCAGCACGGGCAGTGATCAGCCCCAGCATTTT
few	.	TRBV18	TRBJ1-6	CASSPPNSPLHF	TGTGCCAGCTCACCACCGAATTCACCCCTCCACTTT
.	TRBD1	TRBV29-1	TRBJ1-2	CSVGGGNYGYTF	TGCAGCGTTGGAGGGGGCAACTATGGCTACACCTTC
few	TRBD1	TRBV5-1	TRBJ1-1	CASSGGQSMNTEAFF	TGCGCCAGCAGCGGGGGACAGAGCATGAACACTGAAGCTTTCTTT
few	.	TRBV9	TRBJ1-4	CASSVGGTNEKLFF	TGTGCCAGCAGCGTAGGGGGGACTAATGAAAAACTGTTTTTT
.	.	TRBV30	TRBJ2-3	CAWSPGGRTDTQYF	TGTGCCTGGAGTCCCGGGGGCCGCACAGATACGCAGTATTTT
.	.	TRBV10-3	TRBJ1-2	CAISVVSHYTF	TGTGCCATCAGTGTGGTCAGCCATTACACCTTC